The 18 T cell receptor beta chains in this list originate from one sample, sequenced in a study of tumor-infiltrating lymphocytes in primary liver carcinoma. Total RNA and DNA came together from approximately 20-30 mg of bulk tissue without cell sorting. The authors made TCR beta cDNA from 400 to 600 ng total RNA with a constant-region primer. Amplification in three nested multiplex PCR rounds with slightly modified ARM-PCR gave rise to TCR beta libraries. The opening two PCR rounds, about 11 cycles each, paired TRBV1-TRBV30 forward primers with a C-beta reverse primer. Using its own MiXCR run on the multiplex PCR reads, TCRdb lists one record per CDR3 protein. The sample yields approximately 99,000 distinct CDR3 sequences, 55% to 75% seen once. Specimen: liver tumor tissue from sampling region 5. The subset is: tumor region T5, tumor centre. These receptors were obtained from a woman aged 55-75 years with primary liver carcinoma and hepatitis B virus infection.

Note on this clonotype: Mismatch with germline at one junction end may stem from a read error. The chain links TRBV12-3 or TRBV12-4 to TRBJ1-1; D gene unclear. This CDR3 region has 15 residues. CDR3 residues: CASGRSNRLNTEAFF. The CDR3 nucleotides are TGTGCCAGCGGTCGCTCGAACAGACTGAACACCGAAGCTTTCTTT.

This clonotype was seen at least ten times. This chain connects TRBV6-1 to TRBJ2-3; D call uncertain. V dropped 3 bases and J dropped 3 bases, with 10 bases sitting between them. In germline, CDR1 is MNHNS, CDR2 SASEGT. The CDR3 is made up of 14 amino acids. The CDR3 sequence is CASSDGGPTDTQYF. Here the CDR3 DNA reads TGTGCCAGCAGTGATGGTGGCCCTACAGATACGCAGTATTTT.

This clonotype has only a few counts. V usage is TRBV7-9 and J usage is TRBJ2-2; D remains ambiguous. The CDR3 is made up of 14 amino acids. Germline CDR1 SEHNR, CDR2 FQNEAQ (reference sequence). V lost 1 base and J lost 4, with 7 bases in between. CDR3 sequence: CASSLGGTTGELFF. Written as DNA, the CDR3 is TGTGCCAGCAGCTTAGGCGGAACCACCGGGGAGCTGTTTTTT.

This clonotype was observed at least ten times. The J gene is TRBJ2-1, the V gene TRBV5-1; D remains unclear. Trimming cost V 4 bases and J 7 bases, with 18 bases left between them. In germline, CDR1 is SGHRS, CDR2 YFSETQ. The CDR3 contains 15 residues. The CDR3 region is CASSPPDTLRNEQFF. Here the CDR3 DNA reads TGCGCCAGCAGCCCCCCCGATACCTTGAGGAATGAGCAGTTCTTC.

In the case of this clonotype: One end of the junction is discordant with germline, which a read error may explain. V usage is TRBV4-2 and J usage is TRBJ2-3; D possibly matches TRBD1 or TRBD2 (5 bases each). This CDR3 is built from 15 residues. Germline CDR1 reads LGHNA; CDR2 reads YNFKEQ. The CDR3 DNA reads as TGTACCAGCAGCCAAGAGGAGAGGGGCTCAAATACGCAGTATTTT. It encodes CTSSQEERGSNTQYF.

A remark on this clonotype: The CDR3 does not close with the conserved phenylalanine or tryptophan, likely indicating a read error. The CDR3 here is CASTADRVRYEQYL. The CDR3 coding sequence is TGTGCCAGCACCGCGGACAGGGTTCGCTACGAGCAGTACTTA. V is TRBV2 and J is TRBJ2-7; 8 nucleotides match TRBD1. This CDR3 contains 14 residues. Germline V gene data show CDR1 as SNHLY and CDR2 as FYNNEI. The junction had 8 bases not matched to a gene; V was cut back by 7 bases and J by 3 bases.

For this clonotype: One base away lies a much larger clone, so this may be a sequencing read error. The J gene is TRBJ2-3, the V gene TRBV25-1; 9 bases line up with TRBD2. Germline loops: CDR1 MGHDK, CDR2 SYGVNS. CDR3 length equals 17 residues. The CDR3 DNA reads TGTGTCAGCAGTGAAGCTACTAGCGGGTGGGGCACAGATACGCAGTATTTT. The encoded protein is CVSSEATSGWGTDTQYF.

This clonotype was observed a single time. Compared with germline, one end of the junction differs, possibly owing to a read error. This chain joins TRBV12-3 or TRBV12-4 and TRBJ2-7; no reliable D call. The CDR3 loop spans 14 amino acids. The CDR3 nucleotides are TGTACCAGCACCAGCGACGCTGACTCCTACGTGCAGTACTTC. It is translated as CTSTSDADSYVQYF.

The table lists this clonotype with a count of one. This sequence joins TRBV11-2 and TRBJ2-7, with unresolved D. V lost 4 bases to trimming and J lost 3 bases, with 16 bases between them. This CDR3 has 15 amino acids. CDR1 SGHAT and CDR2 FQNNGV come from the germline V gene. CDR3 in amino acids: CASSSPNGVRYEQYF. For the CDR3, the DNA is TGTGCCAGCAGCTCTCCGAATGGAGTCCGCTACGAGCAGTACTTC.

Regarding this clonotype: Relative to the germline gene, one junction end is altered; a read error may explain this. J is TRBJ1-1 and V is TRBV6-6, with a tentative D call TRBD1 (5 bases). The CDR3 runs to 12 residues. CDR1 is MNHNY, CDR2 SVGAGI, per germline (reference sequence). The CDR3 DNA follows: TGTGCCTGCAGTTATGGGGACCTTGAAGCTTTATTT. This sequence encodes CACSYGDLEALF.

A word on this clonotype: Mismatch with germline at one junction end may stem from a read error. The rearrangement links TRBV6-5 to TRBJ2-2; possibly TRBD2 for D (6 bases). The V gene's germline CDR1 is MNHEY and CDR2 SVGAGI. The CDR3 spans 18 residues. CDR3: CASGYSTRDGRNTGELLF. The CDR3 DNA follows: TGTGCCAGCGGTTACTCGACTCGGGACGGGAGAAACACCGGGGAGCTGTTATTT.

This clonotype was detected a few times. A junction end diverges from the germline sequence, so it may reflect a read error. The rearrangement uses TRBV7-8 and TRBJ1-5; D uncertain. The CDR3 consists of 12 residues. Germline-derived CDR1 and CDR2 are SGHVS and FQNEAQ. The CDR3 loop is CTSSASNQPQHF. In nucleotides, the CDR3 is TGTACCAGCAGCGCAAGCAATCAGCCCCAGCATTTT.

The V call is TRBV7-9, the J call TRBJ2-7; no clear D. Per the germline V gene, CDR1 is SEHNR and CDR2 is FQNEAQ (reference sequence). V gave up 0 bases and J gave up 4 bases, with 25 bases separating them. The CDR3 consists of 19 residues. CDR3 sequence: CASSLAQVVTPDHPYEQYF. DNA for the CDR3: TGTGCCAGCAGCTTAGCGCAGGTCGTGACTCCCGACCACCCTTACGAGCAGTACTTC.

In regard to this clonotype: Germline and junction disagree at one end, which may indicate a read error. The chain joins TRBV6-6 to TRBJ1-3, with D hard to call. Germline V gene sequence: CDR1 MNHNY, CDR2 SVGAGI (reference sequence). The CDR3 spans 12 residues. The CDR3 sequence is CASGSSGNTVYF. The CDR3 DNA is TGTGCCAGCGGTTCCTCTGGAAACACCGTATATTTT.

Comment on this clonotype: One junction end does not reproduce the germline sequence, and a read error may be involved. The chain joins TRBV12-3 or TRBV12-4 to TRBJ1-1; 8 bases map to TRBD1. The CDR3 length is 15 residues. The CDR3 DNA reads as TGCGCCAGCAGTTCATCGACAGGGGCTGCCACTGAAGTTTTCTTT. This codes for CASSSSTGAATEVFF.

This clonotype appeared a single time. CDR3: CASIPGQGAQNEQYF. CDR3 nucleotides: TGTGCCAGCATCCCGGGACAGGGGGCGCAAAACGAGCAGTACTTC. The chain has TRBV2 and TRBJ2-7; the match to TRBD1 covers 12 bases. Germline V gene sequence: CDR1 SNHLY, CDR2 FYNNEI. J lost 5 bases, V lost 7 bases, and 9 bases had no gene match. The CDR3 has 15 amino acids.

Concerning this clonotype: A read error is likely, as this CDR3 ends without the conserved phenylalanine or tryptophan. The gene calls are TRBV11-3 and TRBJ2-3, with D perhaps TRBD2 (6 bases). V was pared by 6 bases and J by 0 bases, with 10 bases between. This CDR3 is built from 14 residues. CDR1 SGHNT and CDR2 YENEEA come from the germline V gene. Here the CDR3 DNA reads TGTGCCAGCAGTCTGCGGGGAAGCACAGATACGCAGTATGTT. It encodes CASSLRGSTDTQYV.

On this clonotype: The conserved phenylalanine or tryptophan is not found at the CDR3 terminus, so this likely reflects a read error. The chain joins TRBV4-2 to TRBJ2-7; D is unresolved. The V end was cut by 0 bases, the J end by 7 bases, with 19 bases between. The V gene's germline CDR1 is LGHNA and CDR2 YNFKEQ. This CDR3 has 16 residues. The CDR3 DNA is TGTGCCAGCAGCCAAGATCTCAGCGCCAGGTCTAAAGAGCAGTACCTC. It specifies CASSQDLSARSKEQYL.